The present TCR beta chain was sequenced within a study of cytomegalovirus exposure and HLA in healthy donors. The study ran its PCR with 60 Vbeta and 13 Jbeta primers. Generated by immunoSEQ multiplex PCR, the TCRdb table keeps only in-frame clones and is missing some. The sample shows roughly 140,000 clones, approximately 80% of them seen only once. Turning to this clone: Sequence at one end of the junction differs from germline and may be a read error.

This receptor was obtained from a male donor in good health and CMV-seronegative. Sequencing was performed on PBMCs.

CDR3 residues: CSSSLGLRGTTNEKLFF. The CDR3 DNA is TGTTCCAGCAGCTTGGGACTCAGAGGTACAACTAATGAAAAACTGTTTTTT. This chain connects TRBV7-9 to TRBJ1-4; TRBD1 might be the D (5 bases). Germline CDR1 SEHNR, CDR2 FQNEAQ (reference sequence). This CDR3 spans 17 amino acids.